This TCR beta chain was sequenced in a study of type 1 and type 2 diabetes patients. Study details: From PBMCs, CD4+ and CD8+ T cells were isolated by magnetic microbeads.

Genomic DNA was the PCR template. The TCR beta CDR3 region was amplified using 30 forward and 13 reverse primers. TCRdb ran MiXCR on the multiplex PCR reads and lists one entry per CDR3 protein. The profile shows approximately 260,000 distinct CDR3 sequences, over 45% of them singletons. The germline CDR1 and CDR2 sequences are LNHDA and SQIVND (reference sequence). CDR3 length: 13 amino acids. V was trimmed by 9 bases and J by 3 bases, leaving 13 bases between them. Sequencing used peripheral blood mononuclear cells (PBMCs). The V gene is TRBV19, the J gene TRBJ2-3; D possibly matches TRBD1 or TRBD2 (5 bases each). The clonotype was recovered from a man between 18 and 29 years old with type 2 diabetes. Written as DNA, the CDR3 is TGTGCCAGAATAGGTGGGGGAACAGATACGCAGTATTTT. It encodes CARIGGGTDTQYF.